The rows below give T cell receptor beta chains drawn from one sample of a study of cytomegalovirus exposure and HLA in healthy donors. TCRdb's copy holds only in-frame clones and misses some; the assay was immunoSEQ multiplex PCR. The sample records 200,000 or so clones, 60% to 85% being singletons. Sequenced: PBMCs. Receptors were obtained from a man aged 40-49 years in good health and CMV-seronegative. Each CDR3 is given with its conserved first and last residue. The D gene is left open where the match is weak. Size is stated for part of the rows, as once, few or many counts, or as a class when the clone is expanded.

j_gene: TRBJ2-7
v_gene: TRBV28
d_gene: TRBD1
abundance: once
CDR3aa: CASRNPGTGVYEQYF
CDR3nt: TGTGCCAGTAGGAACCCCGGGACAGGGGTCTACGAGCAGTACTTC

j_gene: TRBJ2-2
v_gene: TRBV5-1
d_gene: NA
abundance: NA
CDR3aa: CASTWGPGNTGELFF
CDR3nt: TGCGCCAGCACCTGGGGCCCAGGGAACACCGGGGAGCTGTTTTTT

j_gene: TRBJ2-7
v_gene: TRBV29-1
d_gene: TRBD2
abundance: NA
CDR3aa: CSVYSGGGTYEQYF
CDR3nt: TGCAGCGTTTATTCTGGCGGGGGAACTTACGAGCAGTACTTC

j_gene: TRBJ1-5
v_gene: TRBV10-2
d_gene: NA
abundance: NA
CDR3aa: CASSEGFNNQPQHF
CDR3nt: TGCGCCAGCAGTGAGGGCTTCAACAATCAGCCCCAGCATTTT

j_gene: TRBJ2-7
v_gene: TRBV9
d_gene: TRBD2
abundance: NA
CDR3aa: CASSVAPGGSYEQYF
CDR3nt: TGTGCCAGCAGCGTAGCCCCGGGAGGCTCCTACGAGCAGTACTTT

j_gene: TRBJ2-7
v_gene: TRBV5-1
d_gene: TRBD2
abundance: NA
CDR3aa: CASSLVASGLYEQYF
CDR3nt: TGCGCCAGCAGCTTGGTGGCTAGCGGACTCTACGAGCAGTACTTC

j_gene: TRBJ2-2
v_gene: TRBV5-1
d_gene: TRBD1
abundance: NA
CDR3aa: CASSPDRGLTGELFF
CDR3nt: TGCGCCAGCAGCCCGGACAGGGGGCTGACCGGGGAGCTGTTTTTT

j_gene: TRBJ1-4
v_gene: TRBV28
d_gene: NA
abundance: NA
CDR3aa: CASTVLGREDEKLFF
CDR3nt: TGTGCCAGCACGGTCTTGGGCAGGGAAGATGAAAAACTGTTTTTT

j_gene: TRBJ2-6
v_gene: TRBV27
d_gene: TRBD2
abundance: NA
CDR3aa: CASSPTQERGSGANVLTF
CDR3nt: TGTGCCAGCAGTCCGACGCAGGAGCGGGGGTCTGGGGCCAACGTCCTGACTTTC

j_gene: TRBJ2-3
v_gene: TRBV9
d_gene: NA
abundance: NA
CDR3aa: CASSVQSRGSTDTQYF
CDR3nt: TGTGCCAGCAGCGTCCAATCTAGGGGTAGCACAGATACGCAGTATTTT

j_gene: TRBJ1-1
v_gene: TRBV7-6
d_gene: NA
abundance: few
CDR3aa: CASSLASDAGPGTEAFF
CDR3nt: TGTGCCAGCAGCTTAGCCTCCGACGCGGGGCCGGGCACTGAAGCTTTCTTT

j_gene: TRBJ1-2
v_gene: TRBV2
d_gene: TRBD1
abundance: few
CDR3aa: CASTEGASYGYTF
CDR3nt: TGTGCCAGCACCGAGGGGGCCAGCTATGGCTACACCTTC

j_gene: TRBJ2-3
v_gene: TRBV6-5
d_gene: TRBD2
abundance: few
CDR3aa: CASSYRTSGVGTQYF
CDR3nt: TGTGCCAGCAGTTACAGGACTAGCGGGGTGGGTACGCAGTATTTT

j_gene: TRBJ1-4
v_gene: TRBV13
d_gene: NA
abundance: few
CDR3aa: CASRSGLLSLGMDEKLFF
CDR3nt: TGTGCCAGCAGATCGGGACTGCTCTCCCTAGGGATGGATGAAAAACTGTTTTTT

j_gene: TRBJ1-5
v_gene: TRBV4-1
d_gene: NA
abundance: NA
CDR3aa: CASSQEMVPGDQPQHF
CDR3nt: TGCGCCAGCAGCCAAGAAATGGTCCCCGGGGATCAGCCCCAGCATTTT

j_gene: TRBJ2-5
v_gene: TRBV4-2
d_gene: TRBD2
abundance: NA
CDR3aa: CASSQVLAGDQETQYF
CDR3nt: TGTGCCAGCAGCCAAGTCTTAGCGGGGGACCAAGAGACCCAGTACTTC

j_gene: TRBJ2-7
v_gene: TRBV7-9
d_gene: NA
abundance: NA
CDR3aa: CASSGLTGTPPKQYF
CDR3nt: TGTGCCAGCAGCGGCTTGACAGGGACTCCACCCAAGCAGTACTTC

j_gene: TRBJ1-3
v_gene: TRBV15
d_gene: NA
abundance: few
CDR3aa: CATSRDLAVAGNTIYF
CDR3nt: TGTGCCACCAGCAGAGATTTGGCGGTCGCTGGAAACACCATATATTTT

j_gene: TRBJ1-1
v_gene: TRBV5-1
d_gene: TRBD1
abundance: few
CDR3aa: CASSPTGGFEAFF
CDR3nt: TGCGCCAGCAGCCCCACAGGGGGCTTTGAAGCTTTCTTT

j_gene: TRBJ2-7
v_gene: TRBV11-3
d_gene: NA
abundance: NA
CDR3aa: CASSPRGAYEQYF
CDR3nt: TGTGCCAGCAGCCCCCGGGGAGCCTACGAGCAGTACTTC

j_gene: TRBJ1-6
v_gene: TRBV5-1
d_gene: NA
abundance: NA
CDR3aa: CASSLAPSGDDSPLHF
CDR3nt: TGCGCCAGCAGCTTGGCCCCCTCAGGGGACGATTCACCCCTCCACTTT

j_gene: TRBJ2-5
v_gene: TRBV12-5
d_gene: NA
abundance: NA
CDR3aa: CASGLSAGAGFQYF
CDR3nt: TGTGCTAGTGGTTTGTCAGCGGGCGCCGGTTTCCAGTACTTC

j_gene: TRBJ1-6
v_gene: TRBV2
d_gene: TRBD1
abundance: NA
CDR3aa: CASSLLRDRTSYNSPLHF
CDR3nt: TGTGCCAGCTCCCTCCTCCGGGACAGGACCTCCTATAATTCACCCCTCCACTTT

j_gene: TRBJ2-5
v_gene: TRBV7-2
d_gene: NA
abundance: NA
CDR3aa: CASSFGGKETQYF
CDR3nt: TGTGCCAGCAGCTTTGGAGGGAAAGAGACCCAGTACTTC

j_gene: TRBJ2-1
v_gene: TRBV7-9
d_gene: TRBD2
abundance: NA
CDR3aa: CASSPSGTSGGYNEQFF
CDR3nt: TGTGCCAGCAGCCCCTCCGGGACTAGCGGGGGCTACAATGAGCAGTTCTTC

j_gene: TRBJ2-7
v_gene: TRBV4-1
d_gene: NA
abundance: few
CDR3aa: CASSQAPLGLKRAEQYF
CDR3nt: TGCGCCAGCAGCCAAGCACCGCTGGGGCTAAAAAGGGCCGAGCAGTACTTC

j_gene: TRBJ1-5
v_gene: TRBV19
d_gene: NA
abundance: NA
CDR3aa: CASSIKQGGQPQHF
CDR3nt: TGTGCCAGTAGTATAAAACAGGGCGGTCAGCCCCAGCATTTT

j_gene: TRBJ2-1
v_gene: TRBV9
d_gene: NA
abundance: NA
CDR3aa: CASSPGQSDKYNEQFF
CDR3nt: TGTGCCAGCAGCCCTGGACAGAGTGACAAATACAATGAGCAGTTCTTC

j_gene: TRBJ2-7
v_gene: TRBV29-1
d_gene: TRBD1
abundance: NA
CDR3aa: CSVRTGGYPYEQYF
CDR3nt: TGCAGCGTTCGGACAGGGGGTTACCCCTACGAGCAGTACTTC

j_gene: TRBJ2-5
v_gene: TRBV5-1
d_gene: TRBD1
abundance: NA
CDR3aa: CASSLDGTAEETQYF
CDR3nt: TGCGCCAGCAGCTTGGACGGGACAGCGGAGGAGACCCAGTACTTC

j_gene: TRBJ1-4
v_gene: TRBV2
d_gene: NA
abundance: NA
CDR3aa: CASTKDTLKEKLFF
CDR3nt: TGTGCCAGCACTAAAGACACCCTCAAGGAAAAACTGTTTTTT